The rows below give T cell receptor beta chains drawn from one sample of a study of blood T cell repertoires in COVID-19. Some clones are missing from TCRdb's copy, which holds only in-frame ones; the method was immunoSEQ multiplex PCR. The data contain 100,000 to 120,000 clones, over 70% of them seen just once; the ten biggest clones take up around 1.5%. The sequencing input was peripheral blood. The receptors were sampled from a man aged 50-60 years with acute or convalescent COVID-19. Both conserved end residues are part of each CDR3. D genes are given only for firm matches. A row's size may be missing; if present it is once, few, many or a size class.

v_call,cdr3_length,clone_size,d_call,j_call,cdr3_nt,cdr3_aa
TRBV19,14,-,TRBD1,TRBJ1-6,TGTGCCAGTAGCTTAGACAGGGATAATTCACCCCTCCACTTT,CASSLDRDNSPLHF
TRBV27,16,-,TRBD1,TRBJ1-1,TGTGCCAGCAGTCTTCGACAGGGGGCAAAGGGTACTGAAGCTTTCTTT,CASSLRQGAKGTEAFF
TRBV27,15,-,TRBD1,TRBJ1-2,TGTGCCAGCAGTTTATACTGGACAGGCTCCTATGGCTACACCTTC,CASSLYWTGSYGYTF
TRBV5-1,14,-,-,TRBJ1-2,TGCGCCAGCAGCTTGTCCCAGGCGGGTAGTGGCTACACCTTC,CASSLSQAGSGYTF
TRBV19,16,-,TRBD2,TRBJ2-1,TGTGCCAGTAGTAAGACTAGCGGTACCGCCTACAATGAGCAGTTCTTC,CASSKTSGTAYNEQFF
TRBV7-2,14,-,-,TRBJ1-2,TGTGCCAGCAGCTTAGGGGTGCCAGGGGATGGCTACACCTTC,CASSLGVPGDGYTF
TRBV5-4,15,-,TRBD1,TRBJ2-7,TGTGCCAGCAGCTTGGGTCGACAGGGAGCGTACGAGCAGTACTTC,CASSLGRQGAYEQYF
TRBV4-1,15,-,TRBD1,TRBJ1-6,TGCGCCAGCCGATCTGAGGGACAGATTAATTCACCCCTCCACTTT,CASRSEGQINSPLHF
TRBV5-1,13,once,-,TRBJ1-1,TGCGCCAGCAGCTTTTCCTCGGACACTGAAGCTTTCTTT,CASSFSSDTEAFF
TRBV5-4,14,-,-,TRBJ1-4,TGTGCCAGCAGCTTGTATCAGGGAGGTGAAAAACTGTTTTTT,CASSLYQGGEKLFF
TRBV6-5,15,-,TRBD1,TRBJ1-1,TGTGCCAGCAGTTACCGGGCAGGGGGCAGCGGTGAAGCTTTCTTT,CASSYRAGGSGEAFF
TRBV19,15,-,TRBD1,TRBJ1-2,TGTGCCAGTAGTATAGTTCACAGGGGGGACTATGGCTACACCTTC,CASSIVHRGDYGYTF
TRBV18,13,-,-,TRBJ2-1,TGTGCCAGCTCACCAACTAGTCTGGGTGAGCAGTTCTTC,CASSPTSLGEQFF
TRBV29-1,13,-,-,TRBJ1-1,TGCAGCGTTGAACTGGCCCAGAACACTGAAGCTTTCTTT,CSVELAQNTEAFF
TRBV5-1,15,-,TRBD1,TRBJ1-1,TGCGCCAGCAGCGCACATTACAGGGGGAGAACTGAAGCTTTCTTT,CASSAHYRGRTEAFF
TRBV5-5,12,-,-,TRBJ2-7,TGTGCCAGCAGCGTCCTGACTGGCGAGCAGTACTTC,CASSVLTGEQYF
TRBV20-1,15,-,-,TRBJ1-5,TGCAGTGCTAGTAACCGGGACTCTAGCAATCAGCCCCAGCATTTT,CSASNRDSSNQPQHF
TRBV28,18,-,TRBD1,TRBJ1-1,TGTGCCAGCCGGGCGGGGTGGGACAGGGGAGGGTCGAACACTGAAGCTTTCTTT,CASRAGWDRGGSNTEAFF
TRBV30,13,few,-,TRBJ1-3,TGTGCCTGGTCGACAGAACGTGGAAACACCATATATTTT,CAWSTERGNTIYF
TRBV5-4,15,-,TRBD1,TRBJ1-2,TGTGCCAGCAGCTCCCTAGGGGGCAGAGACTATGGCTACACCTTC,CASSSLGGRDYGYTF
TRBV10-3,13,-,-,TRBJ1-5,TGTGCCACCCAGTCAGGGGCCAATCAGCCCCAGCATTTT,CATQSGANQPQHF
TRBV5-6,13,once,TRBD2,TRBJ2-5,TGTGCCAGCTCCCGGGGGGAGCGGGAGACCCAGTACTTC,CASSRGERETQYF
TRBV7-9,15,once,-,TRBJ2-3,TGTGCCAGCAGCTTAGTTGGGGGCATCACAGATACGCAGTATTTT,CASSLVGGITDTQYF
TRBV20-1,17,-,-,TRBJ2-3,TGCAGTGCAAGTTTAGCTACCGGCGGGGTTTCCGCAGATACGCAGTATTTT,CSASLATGGVSADTQYF
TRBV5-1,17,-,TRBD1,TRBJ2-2,TGCGCCAGCAGCTGGGCCCCGGGACAGGGGACCACCGGGGAGCTGTTTTTT,CASSWAPGQGTTGELFF
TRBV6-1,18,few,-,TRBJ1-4,TGTGCCAGCAGTGGCGGTTCTTTCCCTGGGAGAACTAATGAAAAACTGTTTTTT,CASSGGSFPGRTNEKLFF
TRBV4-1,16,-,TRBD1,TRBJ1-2,TGCGCCAGCAGCCAAGGACAGGGGCCCGCCTTCTATGGCTACACCTTC,CASSQGQGPAFYGYTF
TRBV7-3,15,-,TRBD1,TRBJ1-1,TGTGCCAGCAGCTTATTAGGACAGGGGAACACTGAAGCTTTCTTT,CASSLLGQGNTEAFF